These 5 T cell receptor beta chains were all obtained from the same sample, sequenced in a study of blood T cell repertoires in COVID-19. The assay was immunoSEQ multiplex PCR, and TCRdb's table has in-frame clones only and misses some. Of 70,000 or so clones in the sample, 88% were seen once. Source material: peripheral blood. These receptors were taken from a human donor in a cohort sampled during active COVID-19.

V is TRBV4-2 and J is TRBJ2-1; tentative D call: TRBD2 (5 bases). This CDR3 is built from 17 residues. V was pared by 0 bases and J by 0 bases, with 12 bases between. The germline V gene has CDR1 LGHNA and CDR2 YNFKEQ. The CDR3 here is CASSQDGGLTSYNEQFF. The DNA for the CDR3 is TGTGCCAGCAGCCAAGACGGCGGGCTAACCTCCTACAATGAGCAGTTCTTC.

This clone was found a few times. The J gene is TRBJ2-7, the V gene TRBV5-1; the match to TRBD2 covers 12 bases. This CDR3 spans 17 amino acids. V shed 0 bases, J shed 1 base, and the junction held 5 bases outside the gene matches. In germline, CDR1 is SGHRS, CDR2 YFSETQ. Here the CDR3 reads CASSLDTSGRKSYEQYF. CDR3 nucleotide sequence: TGCGCCAGCAGCTTGGATACTAGCGGGAGGAAATCCTACGAGCAGTACTTC.

This clone was observed once. This chain connects TRBV11-2 to TRBJ2-3; 8 nucleotides match TRBD2. V trimming: 5 bases; J trimming: 6 bases; junction bases outside the gene matches: 4. The length of the CDR3 is 13 residues. Per the germline V gene, CDR1 is SGHAT and CDR2 is FQNNGV. The CDR3 here is CASSGTSLDTQYF. The CDR3 nucleotides are TGTGCCAGCAGCGGGACTAGTTTGGATACGCAGTATTTT.

This chain links TRBV7-2 with TRBJ2-5, with 8 bases fitting TRBD1. CDR3 length: 16 residues. From germline, CDR1 is SGHTA and CDR2 FQGNSA. V shed 5 bases and J 5 bases; nucleotides not matched to a gene: 13. The CDR3 loop reads CASSPSLGQGDETQYF. The CDR3 DNA reads TGTGCCAGCAGCCCCTCCCTAGGACAGGGTGATGAGACCCAGTACTTC.

V usage is TRBV5-4 and J usage is TRBJ2-1; D is ambiguous. The CDR3 length is 14 residues. From germline, CDR1 is SGHNT and CDR2 YYREEE (reference sequence). Trimming removed 1 base from V and 4 bases from J, with 9 bases in between. The chain's CDR3 is CASSLNSRYNEQFF. For the CDR3, the DNA is TGTGCCAGCAGCTTGAATTCCCGTTACAATGAGCAGTTCTTC. Variable domain in full (rest from reference TRBV5-4 and TRBJ2-1): ETGVTQSPTHLIKTRGQQVTLRCSSQSGHNTVSWYQQALGQGPQFIFQYYREEENGRGNFPPRFSGLQFPNYSSELNVNALELDDSALYLCASSLNSRYNEQFFGPGTRLTVL.